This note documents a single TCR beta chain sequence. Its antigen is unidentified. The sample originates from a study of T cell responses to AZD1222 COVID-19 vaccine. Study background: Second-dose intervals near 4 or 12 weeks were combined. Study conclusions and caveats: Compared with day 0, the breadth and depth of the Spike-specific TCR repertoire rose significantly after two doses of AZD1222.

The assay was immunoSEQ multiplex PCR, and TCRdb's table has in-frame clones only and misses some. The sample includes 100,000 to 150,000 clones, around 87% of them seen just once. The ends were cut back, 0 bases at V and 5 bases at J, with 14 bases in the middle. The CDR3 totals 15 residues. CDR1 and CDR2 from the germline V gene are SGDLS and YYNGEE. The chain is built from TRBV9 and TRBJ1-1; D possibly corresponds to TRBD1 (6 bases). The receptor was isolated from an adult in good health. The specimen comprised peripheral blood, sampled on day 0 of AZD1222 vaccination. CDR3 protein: CASSVVSEGVTEAFF. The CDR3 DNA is TGTGCCAGCAGCGTAGTTTCCGAGGGGGTGACTGAAGCTTTCTTT. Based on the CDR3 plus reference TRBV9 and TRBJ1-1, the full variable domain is DSGVTQTPKHLITATGQRVTLRCSPRSGDLSVYWYQQSLDQGLQFLIQYYNGEERAKGNILERFSAQQFPDLHSELNLSSLELGDSALYFCASSVVSEGVTEAFFGQGTRLTVV.